The next 24 T cell receptor beta chains were all read from a single sample in a study of T-cell memory formation after mild COVID-19. TCRdb recomputed calls from the 5' RACE reads with MiXCR, one row per CDR3 protein. The table includes more than 400,000 distinct CDR3 sequences, about 20% detected once. The sample was PBMCs or a T cell subset sorted from them (not recorded which). The receptors were gathered from an adult woman who had mild COVID-19 (a few samples of this study predate the infection). Cell type and time point are not known.

In this sample, this clonotype turned up a few times. The DNA for the CDR3 is TGTGCCAGCAGTTTACCTAGCTCCAACGGGGAGCTGTTTTTT. This gives the protein CASSLPSSNGELFF. The genes are TRBV12-3 or TRBV12-4 and TRBJ2-2; a weak D match, TRBD2 (5 bases). The germline V and J ends were trimmed by 2 bases and 7 bases, with 11 bases remaining between them. The CDR3 runs 14 residues.

In this sample, this clonotype turned up a few times. The rearrangement links TRBV6-5 to TRBJ1-5; 12 nucleotides agree with TRBD1. CDR1 and CDR2 from the germline V gene are MNHEY and SVGAGI. After removal of 5 bases from V and 6 bases from J, the junction contained 14 bases not matched to a gene. The CDR3 is 18 residues long. CDR3 loop: CASSRAGTGGAAGQPQHF. In nucleotides, the CDR3 is TGTGCCAGCAGTCGCGCAGGGACAGGGGGCGCCGCGGGTCAGCCCCAGCATTTT.

This chain joins TRBV20-1 and TRBJ1-1, with D possibly TRBD1 on 6 matching bases. CDR1 and CDR2 (germline): DFQATT, SNEGSKA (reference sequence). This CDR3 spans 15 amino acids. V was clipped by 1 base and J by 9 bases, with 21 bases between them. The DNA of the CDR3 is TGCAGTGCTAGAGCCGTGAACAGGGACCTTTTAAAAGCTTTCTTT. Translating gives CSARAVNRDLLKAFF.

The CDR3 region is CASNNRGPNEKLFF. The CDR3 DNA reads TGTGCCAGTAACAACAGGGGACCTAATGAAAAACTGTTTTTT. This chain joins TRBV19 and TRBJ1-4; 7 bases match TRBD1. Trimming cost V 7 bases and J 3 bases; bases outside gene matches: 5. The V gene's germline CDR1 is LNHDA and CDR2 SQIVND (reference sequence). CDR3 length equals 14 residues.

This clonotype has ten or more counts. This chain uses TRBV5-1 with TRBJ2-1; D may be TRBD1 or TRBD2 (5 bases each). The CDR3 contains 15 residues. The germline V and J ends were trimmed by 3 bases and 3 bases, with 13 bases remaining between them. Germline V CDR1 and CDR2: SGHRS, YFSETQ. In nucleotides, the CDR3 is TGCGCCAGCAGCTACGGGGACGAGCACTACAATGAGCAGTTCTTC. Protein: CASSYGDEHYNEQFF.

This clonotype was counted between two and nine times. The gene calls are TRBV12-3 or TRBV12-4 and TRBJ2-7, with TRBD2 matching 7 bases. The CDR3 spans 15 residues. J lost 2 bases, V lost 6 bases, and 10 bases had no gene match. The CDR3 region is CASRAGLSDAYEQYF. DNA of the CDR3: TGTGCCAGCAGGGCGGGACTATCCGACGCCTACGAGCAGTACTTC.

This clonotype was picked up a small number of times. The CDR3 DNA reads TGCGCCAGCAGCTTGGGACTGGGGCGATACGAGCAGTACTTC. Protein: CASSLGLGRYEQYF. The rearrangement joins TRBV5-1 to TRBJ2-7, with D perhaps TRBD1 (5 bases). This CDR3 spans 14 amino acids. Looked up from germline, CDR1 is SGHRS and CDR2 is YFSETQ. Trimming took off 0 bases at V and 4 bases at J, with 11 bases between the two ends.

The chain is built from TRBV24-1 and TRBJ2-3, with TRBD1 identical over 7 bases. This CDR3 is 15 amino acids long. V lost 5 bases and J lost 2; bases outside the gene matches: 6. The germline V gene encodes CDR1 KGHDR and CDR2 SFDVKD. DNA of the CDR3: TGTGCCACCAGTGCCATCGACAGGGACACAGATACGCAGTATTTT. Amino acid sequence: CATSAIDRDTDTQYF.

This chain uses TRBV7-8 with TRBJ1-1; tentative D call: TRBD1 (6 bases). The V gene's germline CDR1 is SGHVS and CDR2 FQNEAQ. CDR3 length: 14 residues. V lost 4 bases to trimming and J lost 4 bases, with 13 bases between them. The CDR3 is CASSSTQGVTEAFF. CDR3 nucleotide sequence: TGTGCCAGCAGCTCGACACAGGGTGTCACTGAAGCTTTCTTT.

This clonotype was seen a handful of times. The gene calls are TRBV5-1 and TRBJ1-3; D is unresolved. Per germline, CDR1 SGHRS and CDR2 YFSETQ. V lost 5 bases, J lost 7 bases, and 13 bases lay in between. The CDR3 has 13 amino acids. The CDR3 sequence: CASRDLKRNTIYF. CDR3 DNA sequence: TGCGCCAGCAGGGATCTCAAGCGTAACACCATATATTTT.

This clonotype has a count of ten or more. This chain uses TRBV20-1 with TRBJ1-5; D not resolved. This CDR3 is built from 12 residues. CDR1 is DFQATT, CDR2 SNEGSKA, per germline (reference sequence). V was clipped by 2 bases and J by 1 base, with 3 bases between them. CDR3 bases: TGCAGTGCTAGACAGAGCAATCAGCCCCAGCATTTT. It is translated as CSARQSNQPQHF.

The CDR3 region is CASSQVAGAFTDTQYF. The CDR3 DNA is TGTGCCAGCAGCCAAGTAGCGGGGGCGTTCACAGATACGCAGTATTTT. This chain joins TRBV14 and TRBJ2-3, with 9 bases matching TRBD2. The CDR3 has 16 residues. The junction had 4 bases not matched to a gene; V was cut back by 1 base and J by 2 bases. Germline CDR1 reads SGHDN; CDR2 reads FVKESK. The entire variable domain, with the rest obtained from reference TRBV14 and TRBJ2-3, is as follows: EAGVTQFPSHSVIEKGQTVTLRCDPISGHDNLYWYRRVMGKEIKFLLHFVKESKQDESGMPNNRFLAERTGGTYSTLKVQPAELEDSGVYFCASSQVAGAFTDTQYFGPGTRLTVL.

The J gene is TRBJ2-7, the V gene TRBV27; TRBD2 matches at 8 bases. Germline values: CDR1 MNHEY, CDR2 SMNVEV (reference sequence). This CDR3 is 12 amino acids long. Losses at the gene ends were 6 bases for V and 9 bases for J; bases not matched to a gene: 7. CDR3 sequence (DNA): TGTGCCAGCAGCCAAAGGGGGACTAGGCAGTACTTC. Translating gives CASSQRGTRQYF.

This clonotype appeared many times. The chain joins TRBV5-1 to TRBJ1-2; D uncertain. V gave up 0 bases and J gave up 4 bases, with 10 bases separating them. Germline V gene sequence: CDR1 SGHRS, CDR2 YFSETQ. This CDR3 comprises 14 residues. CDR3 amino acids: CASSLEGTGYGYTF. The DNA of the CDR3 is TGCGCCAGCAGCTTGGAGGGAACCGGCTATGGCTACACCTTC. Supplemented by reference TRBV5-1 and TRBJ1-2, the full variable domain reads KAGVTQTPRYLIKTRGQQVTLSCSPISGHRSVSWYQQTPGQGLQFLFEYFSETQRNKGNFPGRFSGRQFSNSRSEMNVSTLELGDSALYLCASSLEGTGYGYTFGSGTRLTVV.

V and J are TRBV24-1 and TRBJ2-3; possibly TRBD2 for D (6 bases). The CDR3 sequence is 12 residues long. Germline V gene lookup returns CDR1 KGHDR and CDR2 SFDVKD. Trimming stripped 8 bases from V and 4 bases from J, with 9 bases between. For the CDR3, the DNA is TGTGCCACCAACGGGGGTGCAGATACGCAGTATTTT. It encodes CATNGGADTQYF.

The rearrangement joins TRBV2 to TRBJ1-5; 9 positions agree with TRBD1. J was trimmed by 5 bases and V by 6 bases; bases with no gene match: 8. The CDR3 has 15 residues. The germline V gene has CDR1 SNHLY and CDR2 FYNNEI. As DNA, the CDR3 is TGTGCCAGCAGAGGGACAGGGAGAGGCTATCAGCCCCAGCATTTT. Its protein is CASRGTGRGYQPQHF.

The rearrangement uses TRBV20-1 and TRBJ2-1; 11 bases map to TRBD2. With V trimmed by 0 bases and J by 4 bases, 2 bases remained unmatched. The CDR3 contains 15 residues. The germline CDR1 and CDR2 sequences are DFQATT and SNEGSKA (reference sequence). CDR3 DNA: TGCAGTGCTAGAGATAGCGGGGGGGTTTACAATGAGCAGTTCTTC. Translation gives CSARDSGGVYNEQFF.

In this sample, this clonotype turned up a few times. The chain recombines TRBV30 with TRBJ1-2; D unclear. Between the trimmed V and J ends, which lost 1 base and 4 bases, there was a span of 13 bases. Looked up from germline, CDR1 is GTSNPN and CDR2 is SVGIG (reference sequence). CDR3 length equals 14 residues. Here the CDR3 DNA reads TGTGCCTGGAGTGCCAGTCCAGTGGGCTATGGCTACACCTTC. Its protein is CAWSASPVGYGYTF.

The chain links TRBV18 to TRBJ2-1, with a weak D call TRBD2 (5 bases). The length of the CDR3 is 17 residues. The ends were cut back, 5 bases at V and 3 bases at J, with 20 bases in the middle. Germline assignment: CDR1 KGHSH and CDR2 LQKENI. The CDR3 nucleotides read TGTGCCAGCTCAACTCCAAGGAGGCTAGGCGACTACAATGAGCAGTTCTTC. It encodes CASSTPRRLGDYNEQFF.

This clonotype was seen more than once but under ten times. The chain uses TRBV5-1 and TRBJ2-1, with no clear D. Trimming took off 1 base at V and 7 bases at J, with 12 bases between the two ends. The CDR3 is made up of 14 amino acids. The V gene's germline CDR1 is SGHRS and CDR2 YFSETQ. The CDR3 DNA is TGCGCCAGCAGCTTGCCCTTGGGTTCAAATGAGCAGTTCTTC. Its protein product is CASSLPLGSNEQFF.

This clonotype was detected many times. At one boundary the junction diverges from the germline segment, which might be a read error. The gene calls are TRBV15 and TRBJ2-5; possible D gene TRBD2, 5 bases. Germline values: CDR1 LNHNV, CDR2 YYDKDF (reference sequence). CDR3 length: 12 amino acids. The chain's CDR3 is CATSRDDTRGFF. CDR3 DNA: TGTGCCACCAGCAGAGATGATACAAGAGGGTTCTTC.

The chain has TRBV7-9 and TRBJ1-5; tentative D call: TRBD1 (6 bases). This CDR3 region has 15 residues. The V gene's germline CDR1 is SEHNR and CDR2 FQNEAQ (reference sequence). The V end lost 1 base, the J end lost 6 bases, and 13 bases lay between the germline ends. The CDR3 region has the DNA TGTGCCAGCAGCTTAGGGGGGCTCCGTAGTCAGCCCCAGCATTTT. This translates into CASSLGGLRSQPQHF.

This clonotype showed up just a few times. J is TRBJ2-7 and V is TRBV30; TRBD1 is a possible D gene (6 bases). This CDR3 region has 14 residues. Looked up from germline, CDR1 is GTSNPN and CDR2 is SVGIG (reference sequence). The ends were cut back, 2 bases at V and 6 bases at J, with 17 bases in the middle. CDR3 bases: TGTGCCTGGAGTAGGCAGGGGTTCCTTGGCGAGCAGTACTTC. This encodes CAWSRQGFLGEQYF.

This clonotype was observed a few times. CDR3 loop: CASSYSRFPAGDTGELFF. CDR3 DNA sequence: TGTGCCAGCAGTTACTCGAGGTTCCCAGCGGGAGATACCGGGGAGCTGTTTTTT. The chain couples TRBV6-2 or TRBV6-3 to TRBJ2-2, with 8 bases aligning to TRBD2. V was pared by 0 bases and J by 5 bases, with 11 bases of the junction left unmatched. The CDR3 is 18 residues long. Germline V CDR1 and CDR2: MNHEY, SVGEGT.